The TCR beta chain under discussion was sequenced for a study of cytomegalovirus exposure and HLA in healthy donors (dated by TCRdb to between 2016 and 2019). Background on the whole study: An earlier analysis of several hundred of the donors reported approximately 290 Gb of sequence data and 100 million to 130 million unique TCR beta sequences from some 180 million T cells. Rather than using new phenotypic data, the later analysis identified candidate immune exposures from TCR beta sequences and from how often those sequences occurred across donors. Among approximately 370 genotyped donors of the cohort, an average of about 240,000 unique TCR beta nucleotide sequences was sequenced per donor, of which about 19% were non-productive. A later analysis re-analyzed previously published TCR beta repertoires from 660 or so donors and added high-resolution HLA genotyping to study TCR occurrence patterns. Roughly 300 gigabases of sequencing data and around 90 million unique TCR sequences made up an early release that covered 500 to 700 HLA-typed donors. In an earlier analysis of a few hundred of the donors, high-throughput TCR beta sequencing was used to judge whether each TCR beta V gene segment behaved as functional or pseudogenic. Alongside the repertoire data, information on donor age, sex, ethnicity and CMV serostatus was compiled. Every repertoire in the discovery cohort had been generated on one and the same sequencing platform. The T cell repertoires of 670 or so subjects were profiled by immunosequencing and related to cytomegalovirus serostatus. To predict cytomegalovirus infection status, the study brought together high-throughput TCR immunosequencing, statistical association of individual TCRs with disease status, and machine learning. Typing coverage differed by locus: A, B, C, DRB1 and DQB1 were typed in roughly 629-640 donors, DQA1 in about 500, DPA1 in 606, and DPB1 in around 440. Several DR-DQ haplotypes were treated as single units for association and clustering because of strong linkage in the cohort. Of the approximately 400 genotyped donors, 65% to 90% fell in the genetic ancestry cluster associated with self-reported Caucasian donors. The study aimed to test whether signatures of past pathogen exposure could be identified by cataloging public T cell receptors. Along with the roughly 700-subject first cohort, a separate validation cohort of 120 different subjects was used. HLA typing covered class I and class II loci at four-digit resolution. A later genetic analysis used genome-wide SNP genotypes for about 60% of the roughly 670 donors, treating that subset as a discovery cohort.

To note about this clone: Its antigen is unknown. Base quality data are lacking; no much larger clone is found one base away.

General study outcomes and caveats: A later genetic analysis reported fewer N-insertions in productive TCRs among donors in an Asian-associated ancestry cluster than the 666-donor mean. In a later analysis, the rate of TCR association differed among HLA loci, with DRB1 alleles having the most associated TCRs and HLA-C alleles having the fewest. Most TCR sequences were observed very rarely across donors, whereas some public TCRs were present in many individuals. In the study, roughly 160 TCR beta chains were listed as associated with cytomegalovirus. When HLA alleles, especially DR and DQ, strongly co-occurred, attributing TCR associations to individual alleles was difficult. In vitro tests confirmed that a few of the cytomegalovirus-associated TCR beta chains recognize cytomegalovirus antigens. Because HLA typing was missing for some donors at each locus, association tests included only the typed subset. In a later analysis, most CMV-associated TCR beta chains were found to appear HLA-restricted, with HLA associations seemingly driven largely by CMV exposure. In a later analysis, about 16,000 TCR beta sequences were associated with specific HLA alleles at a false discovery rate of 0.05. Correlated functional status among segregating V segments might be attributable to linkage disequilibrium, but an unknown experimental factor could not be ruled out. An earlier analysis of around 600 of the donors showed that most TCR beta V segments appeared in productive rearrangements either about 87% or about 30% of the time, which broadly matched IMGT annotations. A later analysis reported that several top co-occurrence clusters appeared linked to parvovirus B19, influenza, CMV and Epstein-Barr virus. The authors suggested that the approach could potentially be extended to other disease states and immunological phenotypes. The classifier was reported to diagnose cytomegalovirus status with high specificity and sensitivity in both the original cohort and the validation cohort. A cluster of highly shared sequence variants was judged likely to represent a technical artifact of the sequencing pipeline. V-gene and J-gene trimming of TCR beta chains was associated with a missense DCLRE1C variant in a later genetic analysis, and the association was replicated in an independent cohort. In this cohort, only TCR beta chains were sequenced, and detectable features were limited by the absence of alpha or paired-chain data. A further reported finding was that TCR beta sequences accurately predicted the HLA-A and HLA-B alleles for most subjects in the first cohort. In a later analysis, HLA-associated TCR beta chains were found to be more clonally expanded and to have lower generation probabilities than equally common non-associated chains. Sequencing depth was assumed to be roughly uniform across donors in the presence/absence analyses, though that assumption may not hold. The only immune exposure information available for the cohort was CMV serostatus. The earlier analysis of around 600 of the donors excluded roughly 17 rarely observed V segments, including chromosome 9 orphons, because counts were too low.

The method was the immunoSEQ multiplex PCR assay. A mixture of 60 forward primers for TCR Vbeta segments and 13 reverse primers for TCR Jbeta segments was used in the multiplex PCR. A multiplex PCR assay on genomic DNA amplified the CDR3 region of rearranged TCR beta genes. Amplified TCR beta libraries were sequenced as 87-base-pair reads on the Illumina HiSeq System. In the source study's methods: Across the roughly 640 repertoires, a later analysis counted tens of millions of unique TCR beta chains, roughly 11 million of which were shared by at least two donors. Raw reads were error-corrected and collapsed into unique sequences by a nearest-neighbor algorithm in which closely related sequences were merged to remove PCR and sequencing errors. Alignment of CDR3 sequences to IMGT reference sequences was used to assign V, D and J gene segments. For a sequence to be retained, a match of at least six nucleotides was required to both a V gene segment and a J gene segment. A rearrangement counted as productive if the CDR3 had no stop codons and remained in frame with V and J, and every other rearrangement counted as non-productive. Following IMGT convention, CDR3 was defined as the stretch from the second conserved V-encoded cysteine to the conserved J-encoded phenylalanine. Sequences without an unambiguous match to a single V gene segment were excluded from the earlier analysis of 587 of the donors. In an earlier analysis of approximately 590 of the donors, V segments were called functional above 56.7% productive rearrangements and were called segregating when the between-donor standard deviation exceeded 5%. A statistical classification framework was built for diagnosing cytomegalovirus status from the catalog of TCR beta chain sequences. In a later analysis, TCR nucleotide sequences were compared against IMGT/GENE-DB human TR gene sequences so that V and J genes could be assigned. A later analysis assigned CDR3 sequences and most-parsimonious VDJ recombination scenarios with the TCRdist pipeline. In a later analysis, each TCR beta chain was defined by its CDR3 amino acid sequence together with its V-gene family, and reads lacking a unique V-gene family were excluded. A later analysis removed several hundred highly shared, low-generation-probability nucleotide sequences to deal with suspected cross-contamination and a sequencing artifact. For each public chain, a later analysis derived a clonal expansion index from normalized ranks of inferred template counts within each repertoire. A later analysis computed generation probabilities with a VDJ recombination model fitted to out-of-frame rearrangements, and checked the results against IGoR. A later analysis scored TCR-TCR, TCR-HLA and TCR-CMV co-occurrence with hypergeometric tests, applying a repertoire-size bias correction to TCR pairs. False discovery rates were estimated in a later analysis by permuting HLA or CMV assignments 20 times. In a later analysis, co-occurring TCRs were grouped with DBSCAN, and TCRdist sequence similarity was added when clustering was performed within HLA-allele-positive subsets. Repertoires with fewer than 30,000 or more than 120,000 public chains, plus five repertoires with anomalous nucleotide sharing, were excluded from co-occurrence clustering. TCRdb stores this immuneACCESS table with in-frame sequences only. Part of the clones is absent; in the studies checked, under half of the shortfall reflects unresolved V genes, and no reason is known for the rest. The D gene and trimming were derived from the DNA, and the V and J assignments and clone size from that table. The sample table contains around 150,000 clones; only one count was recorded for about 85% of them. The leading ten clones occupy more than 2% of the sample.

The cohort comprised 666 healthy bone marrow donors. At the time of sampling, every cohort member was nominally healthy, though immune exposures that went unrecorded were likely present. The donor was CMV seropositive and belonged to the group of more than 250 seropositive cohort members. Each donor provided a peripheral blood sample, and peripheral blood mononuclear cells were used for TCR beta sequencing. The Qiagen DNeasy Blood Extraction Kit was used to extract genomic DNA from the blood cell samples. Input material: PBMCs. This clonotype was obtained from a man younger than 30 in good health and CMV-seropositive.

The DNA reads as follows: TGTGCCAGCAGCCAATCCCGGACTAGCGGGGGTCACGAGCAGTACTTC. Protein translation: CASSQSRTSGGHEQYF. Recombination connected TRBV4-2 to TRBJ2-5; 13 middle bases align to TRBD2. The DNA end favors TRBJ2-7, so the J call may be wrong. From the cysteine through the phenylalanine, the CDR3 covers 16 amino acids. Only the CDR3 portion is preserved as DNA: 48 bases, with reading frame beginning at the first base. CDR1 LGHNA and CDR2 YNFKEQ are derived from the germline V gene.